This T cell receptor beta chain emerged from a study of T-cell reconstitution after alpha-beta-depleted transplantation in children. Trimming took 9 bases from V and 5 from J, leaving 9 bases between them. The CDR3 sequence is 11 residues long. Germline V gene lookup returns CDR1 ENHRY and CDR2 SYGVKD. For TCRbeta, the library was prepared with unique molecular identifiers. TCRdb reprocessed the PCR reads with MiXCR, giving one entry per CDR3 protein. The repertoire consists of some 550,000 distinct CDR3 sequences, with around 19% occurring once and the leading ten covering around 3.3%. This rearrangement joins TRBV10-3 to TRBJ2-3; the D is unclear. The receptor was isolated from a human donor who donated a stem cell graft to a child with acute lymphoblastic leukemia. The sample in question was PBMCs from the stem cell graft donor, obtained from the stem cell graft. This chain's CDR3 is CAIYTGDTQYF. The CDR3 nucleotides are TGTGCCATATACACGGGAGATACGCAGTATTTT.